These T cell receptor beta chains were read from a single sample in a study of blood T cell repertoires in COVID-19. Sequencing used immunoSEQ multiplex PCR; TCRdb keeps in-frame clones, though not all of them. The sample contains 400,000 or so clones, roughly nine tenths of which appear only once. The sample taken for sequencing was PBMCs or T cells enriched from blood (not recorded which). These receptors came from a man aged 25 to 40 who had recovered from COVID-19. Both conserved end residues are part of each CDR3. A D gene is named only where the DNA matches it firmly. Expanded clones get a size class; other rows say once, few or many, or leave the size out.

J gene,clone size,D gene,V gene,CDR3 protein,CDR3 DNA
TRBJ1-1,-,-,TRBV30,CAWRTRNTEAFF,TGTGCCTGGAGAACAAGGAACACTGAAGCTTTCTTT
TRBJ1-6,-,-,TRBV11-2,CASSLDSWSPLHF,TGTGCCAGCAGCTTAGATAGTTGGTCACCCCTCCACTTT
TRBJ2-4,-,-,TRBV10-1,CASSESSQGNDIQYF,TGCGCCAGCAGTGAGTCTAGCCAGGGGAATGACATTCAGTACTTC
TRBJ1-5,-,-,TRBV6-5,CASQENSNQPQHF,TGTGCCAGCCAGGAAAATAGCAATCAGCCCCAGCATTTT
TRBJ2-7,-,-,TRBV30,CAWSSGAYEQYF,TGTGCCTGGAGTAGCGGAGCCTACGAGCAGTACTTC
TRBJ2-7,-,-,TRBV7-9,CASSSGTLTYEQYF,TGTGCCAGCAGCTCCGGTACTCTTACCTACGAGCAGTACTTC
TRBJ2-2,-,TRBD1,TRBV5-1,CASSIETGTNTGELFF,TGCGCCAGCAGCATAGAGACAGGGACGAACACCGGGGAGCTGTTTTTT
TRBJ2-1,-,TRBD2,TRBV3-1/TRBV3-2,CASRSLAGDNEQFF,TGTGCCAGCAGGTCCCTAGCGGGAGACAATGAGCAGTTCTTC
TRBJ2-1,-,-,TRBV19,CASSIEGREQFF,TGTGCCAGTAGTATAGAGGGCCGCGAGCAGTTCTTC
TRBJ2-7,once,-,TRBV6-5,CASSYSRQLYEQYF,TGTGCCAGCAGTTACTCGAGACAGCTATACGAGCAGTACTTC
TRBJ1-6,-,-,TRBV19,CASSSSTTLYNSPLHF,TGTGCCAGTAGTTCTAGTACTACCCTCTATAATTCACCCCTCCACTTT
TRBJ2-1,-,TRBD2,TRBV10-3,CAISERRTSGTGNEQFF,TGTGCCATCAGTGAGCGCCGGACTAGCGGGACGGGGAATGAGCAGTTCTTC
TRBJ1-5,once,-,TRBV24-1,CATSDAVGNQPQHF,TGTGCCACCAGTGATGCAGTTGGCAATCAGCCCCAGCATTTT
TRBJ2-1,-,TRBD1,TRBV27,CASSFLIDRQGSEQFF,TGTGCCAGCAGTTTCCTCATCGACCGACAGGGCAGTGAGCAGTTCTTC
TRBJ1-5,few,TRBD1,TRBV28,CASRGQVSNQPQHF,TGTGCCAGCAGGGGACAGGTCAGCAATCAGCCCCAGCATTTT
TRBJ2-6,-,TRBD1,TRBV5-1,CASSLQGVSGANVLTF,TGCGCCAGCAGTCTCCAGGGGGTTTCTGGGGCCAACGTCCTGACTTTC
TRBJ2-1,-,TRBD2,TRBV19,CAVRPSGRLDEQFF,TGTGCCGTCAGGCCTAGCGGGAGGTTGGATGAGCAGTTCTTC
TRBJ1-6,-,TRBD1,TRBV13,CASSLWVRGNSPLHF,TGTGCCAGCAGCTTATGGGTCAGGGGGAATTCACCCCTCCACTTT
TRBJ1-5,-,TRBD1,TRBV4-2,CASSPVDRGTNQPQHF,TGTGCCAGCAGCCCCGTGGACAGGGGAACGAATCAGCCCCAGCATTTT
TRBJ1-2,-,-,TRBV20-1,CSAYRDYGYTF,TGCAGTGCTTACAGGGACTATGGCTACACCTTC
TRBJ2-1,-,TRBD1,TRBV7-9,CASSLPGQGAVQFF,TGTGCCAGCAGCTTACCGGGACAGGGGGCCGTGCAGTTCTTC
TRBJ2-7,once,TRBD2,TRBV7-2,CASSPTSSGYEQYF,TGTGCCAGCAGCCCCACCTCTAGCGGCTACGAGCAGTACTTC
TRBJ1-2,-,TRBD1,TRBV5-1,CASSPGQGAPDGYTF,TGCGCCAGCAGTCCGGGGCAGGGGGCGCCGGATGGCTACACCTTC
TRBJ2-2,-,-,TRBV19,CASSSWGRGSGELFF,TGTGCCAGTAGTTCATGGGGAAGGGGGAGCGGGGAGCTGTTTTTT
TRBJ2-7,-,-,TRBV7-9,CASSLGSHYYEQYF,TGTGCCAGCAGCTTAGGTTCTCACTACTACGAGCAGTACTTC
TRBJ2-3,-,TRBD2,TRBV2,CASSVTSGGTDTQYF,TGTGCCAGCAGTGTTACTAGCGGGGGCACAGATACGCAGTATTTT
TRBJ2-7,once,TRBD2,TRBV6-5,CASSLTSGSYEQYF,TGTGCCAGCAGTCTGACTAGCGGTTCCTACGAGCAGTACTTC
TRBJ2-2,-,-,TRBV2,CASSLRSANTGELFF,TGTGCCAGCAGTTTACGGAGCGCGAACACCGGGGAGCTGTTTTTT
TRBJ2-3,once,-,TRBV5-4,CASSPGWENTQYF,TGTGCCAGCAGCCCCGGGTGGGAGAATACGCAGTATTTT
TRBJ1-4,-,-,TRBV6-5,CASSYGGGFNEKLFF,TGTGCCAGCAGTTACGGGGGCGGATTTAATGAAAAACTGTTTTTT